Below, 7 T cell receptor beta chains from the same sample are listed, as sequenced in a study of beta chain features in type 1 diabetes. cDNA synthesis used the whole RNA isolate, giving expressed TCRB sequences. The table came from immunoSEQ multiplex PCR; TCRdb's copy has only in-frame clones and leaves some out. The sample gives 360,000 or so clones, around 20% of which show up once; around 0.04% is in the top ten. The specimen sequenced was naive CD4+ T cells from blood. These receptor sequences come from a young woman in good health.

CDR3 nucleotides: TGTGCCTGGAGTGTACGACGGACAGGGGACACCGGGGAGCTGTTTTTT. Translating gives CAWSVRRTGDTGELFF. The chain couples TRBV30 to TRBJ2-2; TRBD1 matches at 9 bases. This CDR3 contains 16 residues. The germline V gene has CDR1 GTSNPN and CDR2 SVGIG (reference sequence). Germline trimming cut 0 bases from V and 3 bases from J; bases unmatched to any gene: 5.

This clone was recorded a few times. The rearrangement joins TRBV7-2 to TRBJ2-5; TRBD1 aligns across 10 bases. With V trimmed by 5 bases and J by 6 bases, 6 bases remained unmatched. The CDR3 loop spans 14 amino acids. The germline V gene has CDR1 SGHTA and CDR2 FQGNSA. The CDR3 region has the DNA TGTGCCAGCAGCCACCCGGGACAGGGGCAGACCCAGTACTTC. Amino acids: CASSHPGQGQTQYF.

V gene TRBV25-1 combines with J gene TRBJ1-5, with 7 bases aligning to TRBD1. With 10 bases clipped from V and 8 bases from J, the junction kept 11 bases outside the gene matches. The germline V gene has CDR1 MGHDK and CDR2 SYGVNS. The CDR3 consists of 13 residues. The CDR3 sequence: CATSIAGGEPQHF. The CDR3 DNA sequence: TGTGCCACCTCAATCGCAGGGGGAGAGCCCCAGCATTTT.

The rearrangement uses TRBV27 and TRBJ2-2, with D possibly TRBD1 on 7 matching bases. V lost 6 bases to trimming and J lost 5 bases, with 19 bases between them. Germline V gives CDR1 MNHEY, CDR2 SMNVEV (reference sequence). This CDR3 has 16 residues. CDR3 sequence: CASRTAGGLGTGELFF. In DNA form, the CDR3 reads TGTGCCAGCAGAACGGCAGGGGGACTGGGGACCGGGGAGCTGTTTTTT.

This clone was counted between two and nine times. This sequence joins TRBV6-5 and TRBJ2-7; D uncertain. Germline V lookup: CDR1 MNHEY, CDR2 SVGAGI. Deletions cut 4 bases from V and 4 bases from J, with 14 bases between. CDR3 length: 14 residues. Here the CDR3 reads CASSSGSPLYEQYF. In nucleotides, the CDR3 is TGTGCCAGCAGTTCCGGGTCCCCCCTTTACGAGCAGTACTTC.

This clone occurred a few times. The CDR3 coding sequence is TGTGCCAGCAGCGTAGTCAGGGGGGTCAATCAGCCCCAGCATTTT. Translation: CASSVVRGVNQPQHF. The chain couples TRBV9 to TRBJ1-5; 7 bases are a match to TRBD1. The V and J ends lost 0 bases and 3 bases, in that order; junction bases with no gene match: 3. The CDR3 contains 15 residues. Germline CDR1 reads SGDLS; CDR2 reads YYNGEE.

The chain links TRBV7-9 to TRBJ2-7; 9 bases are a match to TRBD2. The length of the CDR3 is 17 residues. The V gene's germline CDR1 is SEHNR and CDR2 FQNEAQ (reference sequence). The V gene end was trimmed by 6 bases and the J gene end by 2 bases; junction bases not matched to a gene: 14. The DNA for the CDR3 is TGTGCCAGCAGTGCGGGGACCCTCGCGGGAGGGCCCTACGAGCAGTACTTC. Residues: CASSAGTLAGGPYEQYF. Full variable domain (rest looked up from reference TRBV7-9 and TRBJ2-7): DTGVSQNPRHKITKRGQNVTFRCDPISEHNRLYWYRQTLGQGPEFLTYFQNEAQLEKSRLLSDRFSAERPKGSFSTLEIQRTEQGDSAMYLCASSAGTLAGGPYEQYFGPGTRLTVT.